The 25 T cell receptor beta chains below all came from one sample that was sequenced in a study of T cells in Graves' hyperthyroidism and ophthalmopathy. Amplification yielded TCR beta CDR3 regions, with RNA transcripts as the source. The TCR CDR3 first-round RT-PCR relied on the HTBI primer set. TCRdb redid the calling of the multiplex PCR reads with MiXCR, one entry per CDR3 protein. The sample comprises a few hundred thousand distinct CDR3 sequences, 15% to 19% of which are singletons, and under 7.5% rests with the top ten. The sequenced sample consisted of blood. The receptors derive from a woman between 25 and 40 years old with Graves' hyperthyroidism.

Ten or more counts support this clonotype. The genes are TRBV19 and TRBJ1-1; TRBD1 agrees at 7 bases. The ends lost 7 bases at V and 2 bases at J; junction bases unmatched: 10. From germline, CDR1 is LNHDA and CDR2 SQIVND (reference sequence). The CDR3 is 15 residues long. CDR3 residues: CASKPQGTLNTEAFF. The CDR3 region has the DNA TGTGCCAGTAAACCACAGGGGACTTTAAACACTGAAGCTTTCTTT.

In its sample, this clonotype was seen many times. In DNA form, the CDR3 reads TGTGCCAGCTCACCTTTGAGGCAAGAGACCCAGTACTTC. It translates to CASSPLRQETQYF. The chain has TRBV18 and TRBJ2-5, with no clear D. Trimming stripped 3 bases from V and 2 bases from J, with 7 bases between. CDR3 length: 13 amino acids. Germline-derived CDR1 and CDR2 are KGHSH and LQKENI.

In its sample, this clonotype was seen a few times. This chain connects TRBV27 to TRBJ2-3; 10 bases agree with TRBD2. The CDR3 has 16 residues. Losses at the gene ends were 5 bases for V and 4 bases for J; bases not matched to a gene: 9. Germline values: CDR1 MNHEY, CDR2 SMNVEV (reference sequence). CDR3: CASSAPLAGDPDTQYF. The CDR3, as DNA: TGTGCCAGCAGTGCCCCCCTAGCGGGAGACCCAGATACGCAGTATTTT.

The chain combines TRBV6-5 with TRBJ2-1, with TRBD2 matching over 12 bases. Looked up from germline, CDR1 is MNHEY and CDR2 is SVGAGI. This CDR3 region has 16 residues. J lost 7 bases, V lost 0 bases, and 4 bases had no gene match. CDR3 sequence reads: CASSYSLAGGANEQFF. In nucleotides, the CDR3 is TGTGCCAGCAGTTACTCCCTAGCGGGAGGGGCTAATGAGCAGTTCTTC.

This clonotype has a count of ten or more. Here the CDR3 DNA reads TGTGCCAGCAGCTTAGCGATGGGAAAGTCCTACAATGAGCAGTTCTTC. The encoded protein is CASSLAMGKSYNEQFF. The chain employs TRBV7-9 and TRBJ2-1; D is unclear. Looked up from germline, CDR1 is SEHNR and CDR2 is FQNEAQ (reference sequence). CDR3 length equals 16 residues. The germline V and J ends were trimmed by 0 bases and 1 base, with 10 bases remaining between them.

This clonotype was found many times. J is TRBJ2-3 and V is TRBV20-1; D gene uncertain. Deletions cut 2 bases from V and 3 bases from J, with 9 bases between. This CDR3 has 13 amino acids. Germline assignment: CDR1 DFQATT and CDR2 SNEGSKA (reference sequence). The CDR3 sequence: CSARRQLTDTQYF. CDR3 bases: TGCAGTGCTAGAAGGCAGCTTACAGATACGCAGTATTTT.

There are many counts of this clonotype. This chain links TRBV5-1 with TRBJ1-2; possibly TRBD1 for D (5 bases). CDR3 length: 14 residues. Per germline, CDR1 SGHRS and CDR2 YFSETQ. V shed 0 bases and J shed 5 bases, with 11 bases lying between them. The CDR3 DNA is TGCGCCAGCAGCTTGGCGAATACAGGTTATGGCTACACCTTC. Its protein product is CASSLANTGYGYTF.

CDR3: CASSSRGLDGYTF. The CDR3, as DNA: TGTGCCAGCAGCTCTCGTGGCCTGGATGGCTACACCTTC. The chain is built from TRBV7-2 and TRBJ1-2; unclear D gene. This CDR3 is 13 amino acids long. Per germline, CDR1 SGHTA and CDR2 FQGNSA. Trimming took 4 bases from V and 6 from J, leaving 12 bases between them.

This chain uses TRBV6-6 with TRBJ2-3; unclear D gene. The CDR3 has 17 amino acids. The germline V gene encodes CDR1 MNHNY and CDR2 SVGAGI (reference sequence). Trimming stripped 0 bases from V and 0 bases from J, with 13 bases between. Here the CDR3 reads CASSYSGFTRSTDTQYF. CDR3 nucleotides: TGTGCCAGCAGTTACTCGGGTTTTACGCGCAGCACAGATACGCAGTATTTT.

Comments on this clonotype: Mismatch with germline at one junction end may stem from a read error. CDR3 bases: TGTGCCAGCAGCTGGCGGGCTAGCGGGAGCGCTTACAATAAGCAGTTCTTC. Its translation is CASSWRASGSAYNKQFF. The chain has TRBV7-9 and TRBJ2-1; 10 bases line up with TRBD2. This CDR3 is built from 17 residues. Per germline, CDR1 SEHNR and CDR2 FQNEAQ (reference sequence).

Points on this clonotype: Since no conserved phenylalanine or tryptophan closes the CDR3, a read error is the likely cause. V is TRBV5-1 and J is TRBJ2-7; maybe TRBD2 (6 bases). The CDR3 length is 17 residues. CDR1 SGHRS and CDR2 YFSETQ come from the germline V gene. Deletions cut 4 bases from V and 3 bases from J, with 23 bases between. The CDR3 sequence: CASSQAPPGLPGYEQYL. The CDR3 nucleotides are TGCGCCAGCAGCCAAGCCCCCCCGGGACTCCCCGGCTACGAGCAGTACCTC.

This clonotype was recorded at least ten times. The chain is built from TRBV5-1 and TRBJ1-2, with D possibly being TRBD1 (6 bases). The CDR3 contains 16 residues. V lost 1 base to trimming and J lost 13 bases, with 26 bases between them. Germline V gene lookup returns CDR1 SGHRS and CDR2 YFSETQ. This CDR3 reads CASSLTPQQGRGGGTF. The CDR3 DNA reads TGCGCCAGCAGCTTGACGCCACAACAGGGCCGTGGTGGTGGCACCTTC.

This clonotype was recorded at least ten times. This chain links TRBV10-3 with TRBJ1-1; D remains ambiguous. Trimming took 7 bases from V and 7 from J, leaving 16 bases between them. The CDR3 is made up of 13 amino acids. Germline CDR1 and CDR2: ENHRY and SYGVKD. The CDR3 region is CAIMNLDNGEAFF. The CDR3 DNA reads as TGTGCCATCATGAACTTGGATAATGGTGAAGCTTTCTTT.

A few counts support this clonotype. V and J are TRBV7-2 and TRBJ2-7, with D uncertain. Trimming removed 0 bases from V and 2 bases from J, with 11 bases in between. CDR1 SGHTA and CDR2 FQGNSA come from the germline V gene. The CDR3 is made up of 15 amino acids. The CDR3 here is CASSLAADGAYEQYF. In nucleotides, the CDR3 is TGTGCCAGCAGCTTAGCCGCGGACGGAGCCTACGAGCAGTACTTC.

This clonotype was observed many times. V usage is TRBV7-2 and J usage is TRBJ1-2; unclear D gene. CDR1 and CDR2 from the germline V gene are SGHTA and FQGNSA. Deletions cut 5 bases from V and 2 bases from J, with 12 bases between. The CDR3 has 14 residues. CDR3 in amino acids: CASSLRRGNYGYTF. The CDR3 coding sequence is TGTGCCAGCAGCCTCCGTCGTGGCAACTATGGCTACACCTTC.

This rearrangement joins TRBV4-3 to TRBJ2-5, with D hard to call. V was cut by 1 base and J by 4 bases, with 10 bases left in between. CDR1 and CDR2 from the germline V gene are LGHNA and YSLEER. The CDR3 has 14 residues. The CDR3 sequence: CASSQVNGGETQYF. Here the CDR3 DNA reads TGCGCCAGCAGCCAAGTAAACGGCGGAGAGACCCAGTACTTC.

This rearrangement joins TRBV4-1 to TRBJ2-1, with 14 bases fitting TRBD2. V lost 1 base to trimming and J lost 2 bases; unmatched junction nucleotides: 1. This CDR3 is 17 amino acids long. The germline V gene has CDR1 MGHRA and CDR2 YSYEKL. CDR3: CASSQVTSGRAYNEQFF. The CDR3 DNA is TGCGCCAGCAGCCAAGTGACTAGCGGGAGGGCCTACAATGAGCAGTTCTTC.

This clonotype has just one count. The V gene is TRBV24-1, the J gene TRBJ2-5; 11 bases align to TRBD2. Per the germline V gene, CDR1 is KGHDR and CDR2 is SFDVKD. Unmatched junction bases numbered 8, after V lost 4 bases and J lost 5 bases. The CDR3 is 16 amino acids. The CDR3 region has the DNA TGTGCCACCAGTGAACCGCTAGCGGGAGGTAGGGAGACCCAGTACTTC. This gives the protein CATSEPLAGGRETQYF.

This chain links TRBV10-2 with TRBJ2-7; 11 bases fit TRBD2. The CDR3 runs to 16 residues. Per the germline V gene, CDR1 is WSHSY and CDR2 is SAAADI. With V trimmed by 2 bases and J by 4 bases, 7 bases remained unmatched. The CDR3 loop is CASSEGTSGTSYEQYF. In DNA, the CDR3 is TGCGCCAGCAGTGAGGGGACTAGCGGAACCTCATACGAGCAGTACTTC.

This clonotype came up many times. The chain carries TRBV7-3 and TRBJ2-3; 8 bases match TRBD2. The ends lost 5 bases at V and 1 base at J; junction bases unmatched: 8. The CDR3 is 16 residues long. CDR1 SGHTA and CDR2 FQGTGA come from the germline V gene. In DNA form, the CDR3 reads TGTGCCAGCAGCCCTCCCAAGACTAGCGGCACAGATACGCAGTATTTT. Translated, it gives CASSPPKTSGTDTQYF.

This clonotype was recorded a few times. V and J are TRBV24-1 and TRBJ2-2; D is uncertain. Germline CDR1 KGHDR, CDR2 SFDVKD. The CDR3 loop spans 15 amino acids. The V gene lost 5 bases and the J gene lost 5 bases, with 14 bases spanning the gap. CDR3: CATSVSSRSTGELFF. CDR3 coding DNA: TGTGCCACCAGTGTGTCCTCTAGATCTACCGGGGAGCTGTTTTTT.

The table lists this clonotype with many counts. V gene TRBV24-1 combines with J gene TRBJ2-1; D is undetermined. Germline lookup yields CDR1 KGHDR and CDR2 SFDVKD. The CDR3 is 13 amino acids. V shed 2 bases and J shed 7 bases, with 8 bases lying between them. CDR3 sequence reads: CATSDWTPNEQFF. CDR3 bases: TGTGCCACCAGTGATTGGACCCCAAATGAGCAGTTCTTC.

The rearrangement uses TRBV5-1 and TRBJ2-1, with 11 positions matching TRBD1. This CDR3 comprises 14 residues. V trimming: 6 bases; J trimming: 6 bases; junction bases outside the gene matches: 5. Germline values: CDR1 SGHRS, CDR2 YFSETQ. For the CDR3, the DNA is TGCGCCAGCAAAGGACAGGGGGCGAGCAATGAGCAGTTCTTC. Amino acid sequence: CASKGQGASNEQFF.

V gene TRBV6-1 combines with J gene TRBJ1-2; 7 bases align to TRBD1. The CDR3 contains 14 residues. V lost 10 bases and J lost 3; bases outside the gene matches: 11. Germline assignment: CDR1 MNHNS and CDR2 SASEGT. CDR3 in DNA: TGTGCCAACAGCGGGACAGACACTTACTATGGCTACACCTTC. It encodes CANSGTDTYYGYTF.

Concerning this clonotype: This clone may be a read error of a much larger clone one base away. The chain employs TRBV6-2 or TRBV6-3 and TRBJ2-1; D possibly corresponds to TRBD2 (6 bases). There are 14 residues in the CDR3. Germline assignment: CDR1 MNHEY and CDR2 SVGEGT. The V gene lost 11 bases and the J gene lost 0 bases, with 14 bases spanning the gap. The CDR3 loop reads CASSCGASYNEQFF. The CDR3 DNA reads TGTGCCTCCTCGTGCGGGGCCTCCTACAATGAGCAGTTCTTC.